The rows below give T cell receptor beta chains drawn from one sample of a study of blood T cell repertoires in COVID-19. Profiling relied on immunoSEQ multiplex PCR, and the TCRdb table lists in-frame clones only, not all of them. Here the sample spans 85,000 to 95,000 clones, 76% being singletons. Sequencing was done on a sample of peripheral blood. The source of these receptors is a man aged 65 to 85 with acute or convalescent COVID-19. CDR3s include the opening cysteine and the closing phenylalanine or tryptophan. The D gene is left open where the match is weak. Expanded clones are given a class, and other clones once, few, many or no size at all.

V	size	length	D	J	CDR3	DNA
TRBV29-1	NA	13	NA	TRBJ2-1	CSVEVRQSHEQFF	TGCAGCGTTGAAGTACGACAGTCGCATGAGCAGTTCTTC
TRBV5-5	NA	14	NA	TRBJ1-5	CASSVDTSNQPQHF	TGTGCCAGCAGCGTTGACACCTCCAATCAGCCCCAGCATTTT
TRBV9	NA	16	NA	TRBJ2-5	CASSADYPLQEGTQYF	TGTGCCAGCAGCGCGGACTATCCCCTGCAGGAGGGGACCCAGTACTTC
TRBV10-2	NA	16	TRBD1	TRBJ1-1	CASSESTPRTGEKAFF	TGCGCCAGCAGTGAGTCGACTCCTAGGACAGGGGAGAAAGCTTTCTTT
TRBV30	NA	12	NA	TRBJ2-5	CAWSQGWETQYF	TGTGCCTGGAGTCAGGGTTGGGAGACCCAGTACTTC
TRBV24-1	few	17	TRBD2	TRBJ2-2	CATSDPTSGRAAGELFF	TGTGCCACCAGTGACCCCACTAGCGGGAGGGCCGCCGGGGAGCTGTTTTTT
TRBV24-1	once	16	NA	TRBJ1-5	CATSDGGRVSNQPQHF	TGTGCCACCAGTGATGGGGGCCGCGTCAGCAATCAGCCCCAGCATTTT
TRBV5-1	NA	15	TRBD1	TRBJ2-1	CASSSGQGDNNEQFF	TGCGCCAGCAGCTCGGGACAGGGGGATAACAATGAGCAGTTCTTC
TRBV5-8	NA	15	NA	TRBJ2-4	CASSLVEQGGNIQYF	TGTGCCAGCAGCTTGGTGGAGCAGGGGGGAAACATTCAGTACTTC
TRBV3-1/TRBV3-2	NA	15	TRBD2	TRBJ2-5	CASSRTSGTQETQYF	TGTGCCAGCAGTCGGACTAGCGGGACCCAAGAGACCCAGTACTTC
TRBV5-5	NA	16	TRBD2	TRBJ2-1	CASSPGTSGRGGEQFF	TGTGCCAGCAGCCCCGGGACTAGCGGGAGAGGCGGTGAGCAGTTCTTC
TRBV7-2	NA	15	TRBD2	TRBJ2-3	CASSPSGGAQDTQYF	TGTGCCAGCAGCCCTAGCGGGGGGGCCCAAGATACGCAGTATTTT
TRBV9	NA	15	TRBD1	TRBJ2-1	CASTVEGTEYNEQFF	TGTGCCAGCACCGTTGAAGGGACAGAATACAATGAGCAGTTCTTC
TRBV4-1	NA	16	TRBD1	TRBJ2-5	CASSQGRQGARETQYF	TGCGCCAGCAGCCAAGGGCGGCAGGGGGCGAGAGAGACCCAGTACTTC
TRBV10-2	NA	15	TRBD1	TRBJ1-2	CASSDSTGYGYGYTF	TGCGCCAGCAGTGACTCGACAGGGTACGGCTATGGCTACACCTTC
TRBV7-9	NA	19	TRBD2	TRBJ2-1	CASSLSSGGAIPRYNEQFF	TGTGCCAGCAGCTTATCCAGCGGGGGGGCCATCCCCCGCTACAATGAGCAGTTCTTC
TRBV3-1/TRBV3-2	NA	17	NA	TRBJ2-1	CASSQDGGARGGNEQFF	TGTGCCAGCAGCCAAGACGGTGGGGCTAGGGGGGGAAATGAGCAGTTCTTC
TRBV28	NA	15	NA	TRBJ2-6	CASSLSGSGANVLTF	TGTGCCAGCAGTTTATCAGGGTCTGGGGCCAACGTCCTGACTTTC
TRBV24-1	NA	13	NA	TRBJ1-3	CATSAGVGNTIYF	TGTGCCACCAGTGCAGGGGTGGGAAACACCATATATTTT
TRBV3-1/TRBV3-2	NA	18	TRBD1	TRBJ2-2	CASSQGFQGAKDTGELFF	TGTGCCAGCAGCCAAGGATTTCAGGGGGCGAAGGACACCGGGGAGCTGTTTTTT
TRBV19	many	16	TRBD2	TRBJ2-1	CASSPFDGGFNNEQFF	TGTGCCAGTAGTCCTTTCGACGGGGGGTTCAATAATGAGCAGTTCTTC
TRBV3-1/TRBV3-2	NA	14	NA	TRBJ2-5	CASSQRGTQETQYF	TGTGCCAGCAGCCAAAGGGGGACCCAAGAGACCCAGTACTTC
TRBV7-9	few	16	TRBD2	TRBJ2-2	CASSLDSQRGTGELFF	TGTGCCAGCAGCTTAGACTCGCAGCGGGGGACCGGGGAGCTGTTTTTT
TRBV18	NA	14	NA	TRBJ2-6	CASSPTEGANVLTF	TGTGCCAGCTCACCCACCGAGGGGGCCAACGTCCTGACTTTC
TRBV21-1	NA	11	NA	TRBJ1-3	CASSKGPRRYF	TGTGCCAGCAGCAAAGGGCCCCGGCGGTATTTT